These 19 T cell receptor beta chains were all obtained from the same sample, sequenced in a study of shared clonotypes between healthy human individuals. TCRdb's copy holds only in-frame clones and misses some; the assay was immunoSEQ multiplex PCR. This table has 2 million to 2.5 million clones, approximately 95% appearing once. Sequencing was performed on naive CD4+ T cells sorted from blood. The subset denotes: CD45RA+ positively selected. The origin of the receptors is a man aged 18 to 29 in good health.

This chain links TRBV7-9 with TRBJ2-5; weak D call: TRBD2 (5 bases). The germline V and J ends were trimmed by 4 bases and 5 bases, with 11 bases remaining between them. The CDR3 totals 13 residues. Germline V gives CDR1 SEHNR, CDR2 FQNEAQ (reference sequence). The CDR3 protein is CASSSLAFETQYF. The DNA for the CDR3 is TGTGCCAGCAGCTCCCTAGCATTTGAGACCCAGTACTTC.

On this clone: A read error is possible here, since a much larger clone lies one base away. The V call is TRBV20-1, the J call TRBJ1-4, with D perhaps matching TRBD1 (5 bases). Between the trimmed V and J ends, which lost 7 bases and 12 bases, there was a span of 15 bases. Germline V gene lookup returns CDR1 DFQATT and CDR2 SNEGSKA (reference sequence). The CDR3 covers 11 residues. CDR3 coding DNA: TGCAGTGTCCCACGGGGGAGCGAACTGTTTTTT. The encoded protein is CSVPRGSELFF.

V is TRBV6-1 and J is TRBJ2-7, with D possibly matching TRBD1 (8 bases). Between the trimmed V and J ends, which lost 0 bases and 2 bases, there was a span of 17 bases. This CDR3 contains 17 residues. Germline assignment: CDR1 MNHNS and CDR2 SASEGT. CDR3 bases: TGTGCCAGCAGTGAAGCTAACAGGGGGGGTCCCGCCTACGAGCAGTACTTC. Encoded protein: CASSEANRGGPAYEQYF.

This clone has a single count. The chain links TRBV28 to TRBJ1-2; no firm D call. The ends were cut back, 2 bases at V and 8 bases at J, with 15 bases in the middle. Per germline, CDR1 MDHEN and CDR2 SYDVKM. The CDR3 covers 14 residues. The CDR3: CASSLDLGIGGYTF. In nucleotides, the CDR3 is TGTGCCAGCAGTTTAGATCTGGGGATAGGCGGCTACACCTTC.

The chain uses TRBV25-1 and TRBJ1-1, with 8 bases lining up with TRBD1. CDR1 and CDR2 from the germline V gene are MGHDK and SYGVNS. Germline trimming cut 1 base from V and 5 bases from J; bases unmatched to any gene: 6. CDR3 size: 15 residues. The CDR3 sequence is CASSESRGLRTEAFF. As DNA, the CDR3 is TGTGCCAGCAGTGAATCCAGGGGGCTGCGGACTGAAGCTTTCTTT.

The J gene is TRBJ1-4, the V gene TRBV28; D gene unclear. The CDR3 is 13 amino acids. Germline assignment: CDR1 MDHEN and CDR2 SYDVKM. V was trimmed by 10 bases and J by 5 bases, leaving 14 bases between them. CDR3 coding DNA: TGTGCCATCCCTACGCCACAGAATGAAAAACTGTTTTTT. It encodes CAIPTPQNEKLFF.

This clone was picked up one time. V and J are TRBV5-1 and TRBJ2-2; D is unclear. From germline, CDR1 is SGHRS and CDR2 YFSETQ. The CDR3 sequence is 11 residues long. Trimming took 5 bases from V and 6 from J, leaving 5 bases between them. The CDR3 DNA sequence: TGCGCCAGCAGAGGCCCCGGGGAGCTGTTTTTT. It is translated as CASRGPGELFF.

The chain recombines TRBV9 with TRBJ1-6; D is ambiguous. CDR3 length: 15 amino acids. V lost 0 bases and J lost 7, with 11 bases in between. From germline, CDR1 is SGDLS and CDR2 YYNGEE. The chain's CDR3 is CASSVAATDNSPLHF. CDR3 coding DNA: TGTGCCAGCAGCGTAGCTGCTACGGACAATTCACCCCTCCACTTT. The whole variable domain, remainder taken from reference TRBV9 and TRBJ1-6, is DSGVTQTPKHLITATGQRVTLRCSPRSGDLSVYWYQQSLDQGLQFLIQYYNGEERAKGNILERFSAQQFPDLHSELNLSSLELGDSALYFCASSVAATDNSPLHFGNGTRLTVT.

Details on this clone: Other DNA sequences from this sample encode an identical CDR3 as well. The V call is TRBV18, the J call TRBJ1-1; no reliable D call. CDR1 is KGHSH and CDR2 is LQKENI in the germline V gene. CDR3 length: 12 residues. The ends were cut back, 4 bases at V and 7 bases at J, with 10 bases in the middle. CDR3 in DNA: TGTGCCAGCTCACAGGGTGGGAGTGAAGCTTTCTTT. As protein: CASSQGGSEAFF. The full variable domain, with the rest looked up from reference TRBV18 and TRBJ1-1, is NAGVMQNPRHLVRRRGQEARLRCSPMKGHSHVYWYRQLPEEGLKFMVYLQKENIIDESGMPKERFSAEFPKEGPSILRIQQVVRGDSAAYFCASSQGGSEAFFGQGTRLTVV.

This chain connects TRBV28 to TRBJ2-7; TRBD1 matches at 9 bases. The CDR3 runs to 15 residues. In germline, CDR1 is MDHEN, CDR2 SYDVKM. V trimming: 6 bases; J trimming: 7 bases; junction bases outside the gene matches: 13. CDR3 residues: CASRGPGQGLGEQYF. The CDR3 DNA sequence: TGTGCCAGCAGAGGGCCGGGACAGGGTCTCGGGGAGCAGTACTTC.

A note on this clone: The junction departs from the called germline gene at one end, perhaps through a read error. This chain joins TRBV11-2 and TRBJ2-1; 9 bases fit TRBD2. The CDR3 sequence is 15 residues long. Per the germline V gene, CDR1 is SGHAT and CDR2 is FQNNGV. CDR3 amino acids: CASSLGGSVAGVGIF. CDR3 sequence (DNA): TGTGCCAGCAGCTTAGGAGGTTCGGTAGCGGGAGTTGGAATCTTC.

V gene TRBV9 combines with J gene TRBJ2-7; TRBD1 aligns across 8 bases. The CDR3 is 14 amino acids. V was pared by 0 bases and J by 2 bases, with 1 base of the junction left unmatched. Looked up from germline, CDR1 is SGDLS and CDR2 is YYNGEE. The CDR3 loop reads CASSVAGQAYEQYF. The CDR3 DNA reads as TGTGCCAGCAGCGTAGCGGGACAGGCCTACGAGCAGTACTTC.

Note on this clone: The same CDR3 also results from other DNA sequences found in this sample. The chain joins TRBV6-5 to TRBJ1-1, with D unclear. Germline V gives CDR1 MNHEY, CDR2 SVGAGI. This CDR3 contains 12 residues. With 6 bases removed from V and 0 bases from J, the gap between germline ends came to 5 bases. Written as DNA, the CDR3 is TGTGCCAGCAGCCGCATGAACACTGAAGCTTTCTTT. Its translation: CASSRMNTEAFF.

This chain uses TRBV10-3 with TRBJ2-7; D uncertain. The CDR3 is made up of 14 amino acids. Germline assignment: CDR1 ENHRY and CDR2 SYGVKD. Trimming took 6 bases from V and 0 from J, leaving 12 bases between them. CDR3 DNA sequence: TGTGCCATCAGGTCCGGCCCATCCTCCTACGAGCAGTACTTC. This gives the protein CAIRSGPSSYEQYF.

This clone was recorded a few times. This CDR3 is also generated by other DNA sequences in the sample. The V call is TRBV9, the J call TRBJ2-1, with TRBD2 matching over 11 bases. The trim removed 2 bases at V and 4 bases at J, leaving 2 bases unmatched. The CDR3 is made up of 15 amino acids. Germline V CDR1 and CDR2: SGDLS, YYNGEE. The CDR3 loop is CASSVGLAEYNEQFF. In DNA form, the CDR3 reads TGTGCCAGCAGCGTGGGACTAGCGGAATACAATGAGCAGTTCTTC.

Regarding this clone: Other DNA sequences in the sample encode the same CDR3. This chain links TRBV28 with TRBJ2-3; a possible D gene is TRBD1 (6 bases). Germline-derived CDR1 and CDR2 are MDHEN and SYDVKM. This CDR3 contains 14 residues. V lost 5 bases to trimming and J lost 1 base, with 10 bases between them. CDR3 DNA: TGTGCCAGCAGTCCTAACAGGGGCACAGATACGCAGTATTTT. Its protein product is CASSPNRGTDTQYF.

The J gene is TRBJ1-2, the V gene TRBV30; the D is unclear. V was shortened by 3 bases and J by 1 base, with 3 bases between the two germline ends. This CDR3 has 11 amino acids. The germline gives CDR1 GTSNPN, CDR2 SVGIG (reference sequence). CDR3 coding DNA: TGTGCCTGGAGAAATAACTATGGCTACACCTTC. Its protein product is CAWRNNYGYTF.

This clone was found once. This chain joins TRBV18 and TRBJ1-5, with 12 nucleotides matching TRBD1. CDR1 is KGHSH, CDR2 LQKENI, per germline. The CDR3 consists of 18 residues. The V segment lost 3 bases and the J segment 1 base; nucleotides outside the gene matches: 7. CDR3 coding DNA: TGTGCCAGCTCACCCCAAACGGGACAGGGGGCAAGCAATCAGCCCCAGCATTTT. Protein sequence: CASSPQTGQGASNQPQHF.

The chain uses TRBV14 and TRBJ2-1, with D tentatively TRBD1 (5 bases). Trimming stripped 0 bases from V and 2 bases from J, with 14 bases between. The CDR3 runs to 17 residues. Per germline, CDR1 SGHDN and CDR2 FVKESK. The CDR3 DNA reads TGTGCCAGCAGCCAAGATTGGGCGCAGGGCCCCTACAATGAGCAGTTCTTC. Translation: CASSQDWAQGPYNEQFF.